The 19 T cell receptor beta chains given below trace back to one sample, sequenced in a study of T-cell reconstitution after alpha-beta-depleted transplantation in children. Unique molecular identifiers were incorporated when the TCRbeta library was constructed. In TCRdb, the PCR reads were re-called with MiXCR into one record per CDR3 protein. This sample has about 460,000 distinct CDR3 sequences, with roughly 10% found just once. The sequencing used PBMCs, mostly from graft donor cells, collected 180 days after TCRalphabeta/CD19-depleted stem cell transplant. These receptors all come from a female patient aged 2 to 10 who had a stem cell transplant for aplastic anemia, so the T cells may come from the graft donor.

CDR3 bases: TGTGCCACCATACTAGCGGGAGGGCCGAGCTCCTACAATGAGCAGTTCTTC. It yields the protein CATILAGGPSSYNEQFF. This chain links TRBV15 with TRBJ2-1; 13 nucleotides match TRBD2. V trimming: 7 bases; J trimming: 0 bases; junction bases outside the gene matches: 6. Germline V gene sequence: CDR1 LNHNV, CDR2 YYDKDF (reference sequence). The CDR3 is 17 residues long. Filled out from reference TRBV15 and TRBJ2-1, the complete variable domain reads DAMVIQNPRYQVTQFGKPVTLSCSQTLNHNVMYWYQQKSSQAPKLLFHYYDKDFNNEADTPDNFQSRRPNTSFCFLDIRSPGLGDTAMYLCATILAGGPSSYNEQFFGPGTRLTVL.

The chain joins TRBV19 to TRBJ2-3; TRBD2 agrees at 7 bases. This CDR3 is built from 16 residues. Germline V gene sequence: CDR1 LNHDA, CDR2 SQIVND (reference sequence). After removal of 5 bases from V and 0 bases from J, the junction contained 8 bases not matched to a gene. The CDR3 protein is CASSPRLATSTDTQYF. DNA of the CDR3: TGTGCCAGTAGTCCTCGACTAGCTACAAGCACAGATACGCAGTATTTT.

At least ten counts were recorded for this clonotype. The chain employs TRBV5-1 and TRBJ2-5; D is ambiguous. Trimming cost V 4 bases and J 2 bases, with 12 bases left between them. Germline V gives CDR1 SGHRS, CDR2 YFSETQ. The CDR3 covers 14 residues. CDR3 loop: CASSLESRQETQYF. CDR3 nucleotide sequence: TGCGCCAGCAGCCTTGAGTCCAGACAAGAGACCCAGTACTTC.

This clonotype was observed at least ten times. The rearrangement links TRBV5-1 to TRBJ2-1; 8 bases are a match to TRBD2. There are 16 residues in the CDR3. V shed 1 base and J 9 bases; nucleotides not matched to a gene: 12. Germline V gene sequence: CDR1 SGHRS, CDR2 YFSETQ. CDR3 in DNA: TGCGCCAGCAGCTTGACTAGCGGTACGGGGTTTGGTGAGCAGTTCTTC. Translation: CASSLTSGTGFGEQFF. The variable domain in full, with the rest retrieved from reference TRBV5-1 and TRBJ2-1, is KAGVTQTPRYLIKTRGQQVTLSCSPISGHRSVSWYQQTPGQGLQFLFEYFSETQRNKGNFPGRFSGRQFSNSRSEMNVSTLELGDSALYLCASSLTSGTGFGEQFFGPGTRLTVL.

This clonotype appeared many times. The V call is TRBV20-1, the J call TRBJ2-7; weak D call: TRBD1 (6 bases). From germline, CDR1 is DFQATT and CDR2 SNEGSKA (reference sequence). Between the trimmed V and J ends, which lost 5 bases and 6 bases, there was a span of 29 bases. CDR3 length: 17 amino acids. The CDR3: CSAQLGMMTGYLVEQYF. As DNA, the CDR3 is TGCAGTGCTCAACTAGGTATGATGACAGGTTACCTGGTCGAGCAGTACTTC.

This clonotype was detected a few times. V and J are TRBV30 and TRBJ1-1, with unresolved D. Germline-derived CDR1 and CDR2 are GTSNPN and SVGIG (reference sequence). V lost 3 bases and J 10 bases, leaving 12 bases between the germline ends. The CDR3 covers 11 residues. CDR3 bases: TGTGCCTGGAGCCAGGTCGGGTCAGCTTTCTTT. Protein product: CAWSQVGSAFF.

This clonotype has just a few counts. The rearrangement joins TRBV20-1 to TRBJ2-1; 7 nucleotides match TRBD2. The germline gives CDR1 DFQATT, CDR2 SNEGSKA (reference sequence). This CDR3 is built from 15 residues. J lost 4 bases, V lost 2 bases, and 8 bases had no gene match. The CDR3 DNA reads TGCAGTGCTAGACGCCTGGCGGGAGTTTACAATGAGCAGTTCTTC. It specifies CSARRLAGVYNEQFF.

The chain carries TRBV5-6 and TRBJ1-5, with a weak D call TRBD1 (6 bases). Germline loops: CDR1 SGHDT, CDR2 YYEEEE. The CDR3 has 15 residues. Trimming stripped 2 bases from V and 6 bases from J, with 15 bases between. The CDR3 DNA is TGTGCCAGCAGCTTCCGGCGGACAGTTTTTCAGCCCCAGCATTTT. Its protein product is CASSFRRTVFQPQHF.

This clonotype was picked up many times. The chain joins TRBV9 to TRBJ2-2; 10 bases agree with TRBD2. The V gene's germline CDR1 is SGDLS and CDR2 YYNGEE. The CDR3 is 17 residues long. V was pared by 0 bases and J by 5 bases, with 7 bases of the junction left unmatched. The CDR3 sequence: CASSVVGLAGVTGELFF. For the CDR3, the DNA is TGTGCCAGCAGCGTAGTGGGGCTAGCGGGAGTTACCGGGGAGCTGTTTTTT. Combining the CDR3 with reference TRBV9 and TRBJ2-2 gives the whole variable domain DSGVTQTPKHLITATGQRVTLRCSPRSGDLSVYWYQQSLDQGLQFLIQYYNGEERAKGNILERFSAQQFPDLHSELNLSSLELGDSALYFCASSVVGLAGVTGELFFGEGSRLTVL.

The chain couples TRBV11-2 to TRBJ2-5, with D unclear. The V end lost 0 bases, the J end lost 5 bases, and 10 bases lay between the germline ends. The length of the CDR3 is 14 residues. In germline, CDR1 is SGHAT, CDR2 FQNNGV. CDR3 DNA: TGTGCCAGCAGCTTAGAAGTCCCCCGGGAGACCCAGTACTTC. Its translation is CASSLEVPRETQYF. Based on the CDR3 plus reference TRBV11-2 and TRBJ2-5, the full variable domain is EAGVAQSPRYKIIEKRQSVAFWCNPISGHATLYWYQQILGQGPKLLIQFQNNGVVDDSQLPKDRFSAERLKGVDSTLKIQPAKLEDSAVYLCASSLEVPRETQYFGPGTRLLVL.

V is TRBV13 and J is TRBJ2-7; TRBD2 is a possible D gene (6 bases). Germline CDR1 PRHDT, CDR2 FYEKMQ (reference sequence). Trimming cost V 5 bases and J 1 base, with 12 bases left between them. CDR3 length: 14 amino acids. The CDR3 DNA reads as TGTGCCAGCAGCCTCGGACGGGAGTCCTACGAGCAGTACGTC. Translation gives CASSLGRESYEQYV.

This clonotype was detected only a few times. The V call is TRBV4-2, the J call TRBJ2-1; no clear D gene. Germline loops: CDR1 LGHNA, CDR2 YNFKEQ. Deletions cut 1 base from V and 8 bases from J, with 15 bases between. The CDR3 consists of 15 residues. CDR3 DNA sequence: TGTGCCAGCAGCCAAGGACGGGCTTACGAGGATGAGCAGTTCTTC. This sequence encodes CASSQGRAYEDEQFF.

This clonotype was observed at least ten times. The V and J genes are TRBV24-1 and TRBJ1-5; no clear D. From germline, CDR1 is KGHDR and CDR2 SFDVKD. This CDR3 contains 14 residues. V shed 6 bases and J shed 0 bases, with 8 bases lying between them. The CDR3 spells CATSKVNSNQPQHF. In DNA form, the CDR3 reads TGTGCCACCAGTAAGGTTAATAGCAATCAGCCCCAGCATTTT.

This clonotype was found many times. The DNA for the CDR3 is TGCGCCAGCAGCACCGCTGAAATCCTCCTACAGGAAAAACTGTTTTTT. Its protein product is CASSTAEILLQEKLFF. The V and J genes are TRBV5-1 and TRBJ1-4; D is unclear. Germline V lookup: CDR1 SGHRS, CDR2 YFSETQ. V was clipped by 4 bases and J by 8 bases, with 21 bases between them. The CDR3 spans 16 residues.

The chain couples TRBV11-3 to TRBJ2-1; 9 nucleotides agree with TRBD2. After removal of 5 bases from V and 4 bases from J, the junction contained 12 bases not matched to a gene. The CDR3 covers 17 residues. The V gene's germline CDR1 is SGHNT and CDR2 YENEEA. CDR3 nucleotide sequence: TGTGCCAGCAGCAAACGACCGGGACTAGCAGATTACAATGAGCAGTTCTTC. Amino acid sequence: CASSKRPGLADYNEQFF.

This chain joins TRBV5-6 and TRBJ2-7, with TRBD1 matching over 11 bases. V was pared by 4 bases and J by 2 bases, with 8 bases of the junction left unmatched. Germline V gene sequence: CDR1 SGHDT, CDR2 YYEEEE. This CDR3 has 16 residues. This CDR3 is CASSREGTGGPYEQYV. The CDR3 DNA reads TGTGCCAGCAGCAGGGAAGGGACAGGGGGGCCCTACGAGCAGTACGTC.

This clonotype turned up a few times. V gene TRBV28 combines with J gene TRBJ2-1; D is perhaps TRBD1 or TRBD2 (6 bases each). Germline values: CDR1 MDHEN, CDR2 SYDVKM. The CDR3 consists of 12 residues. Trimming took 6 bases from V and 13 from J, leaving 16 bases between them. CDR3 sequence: CASSKRGALQFF. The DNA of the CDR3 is TGTGCCAGCAGCAAAAGGGGGGCACTTCAGTTCTTC.

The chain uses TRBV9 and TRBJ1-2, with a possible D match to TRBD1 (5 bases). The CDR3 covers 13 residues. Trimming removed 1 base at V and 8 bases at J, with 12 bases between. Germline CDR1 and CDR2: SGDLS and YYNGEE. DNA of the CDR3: TGTGCCAGCAGCGTACGCCCAGGGCAAGGCTACACCTTC. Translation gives CASSVRPGQGYTF.

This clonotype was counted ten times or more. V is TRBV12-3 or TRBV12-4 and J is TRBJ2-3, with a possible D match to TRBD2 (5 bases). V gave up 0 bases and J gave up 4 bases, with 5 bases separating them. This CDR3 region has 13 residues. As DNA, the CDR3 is TGTGCCAGCAGTTTAGCGCGGGCAGATACGCAGTATTTT. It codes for CASSLARADTQYF.